This is a list of T cell receptor beta chains from one sample in a study of OX40 agonist ivuxolimab in advanced cancers. Only in-frame clones appear in the TCRdb table, and some are missing; sequencing was by immunoSEQ multiplex PCR. The table includes 95,000 to 100,000 clones, 70% to 85% detected once. The sequencing here drew on CD4+ or CD8+ T cells sorted from blood, taken in a trial of the OX40 agonist ivuxolimab. These receptors were obtained from an adult with an advanced solid tumor such as melanoma, head and neck, liver or kidney cancer. CDR3s leave out the opening cysteine and the closing phenylalanine or tryptophan. The order of the fields is J gene, V gene, CDR3 protein.

TRBJ2-7,TRBV28,ASSSAGTGDFGEQY
TRBJ2-1,TRBV7-3,ASSPGGLAGDVQF
TRBJ2-7,TRBV2,ASSDHPEQY
TRBJ2-7,TRBV5-1,ASSKDSFYEQY
TRBJ1-1,TRBV2,ASTGQWNTEAF
NA,TRBV6-5,ASRTPGINEQY
TRBJ1-1,TRBV28,ASSSPRSSSTEAF
TRBJ1-6,TRBV4-3,ASSQDSARRNSPLH
TRBJ2-7,TRBV11-2,ASSLARGLSYEQY
TRBJ2-2,TRBV6-6,ASSSLDRNTGELF
TRBJ1-5,TRBV7-2,ASSLAGGSNQPQH
TRBJ2-5,TRBV28,ASSPDSRETQY
TRBJ2-2,TRBV27,ASRITGFGELF
TRBJ2-7,TRBV5-1,ASSFQGRGNEQY
TRBJ1-1,TRBV27,ASSLSGAGATEAF
TRBJ1-5,TRBV30,AWSVDYNQPQH
TRBJ1-2,TRBV6-5,ASSYGTGTGYGYT
TRBJ1-4,TRBV29-1,SVELANEKLF
TRBJ2-7,TRBV4-2,ASSLSPRDRSYEQY
TRBJ1-4,TRBV28,ASSFWGANEKLF
TRBJ1-6,TRBV28,ASSLRNNSPLH
TRBJ2-7,TRBV9,ASSVGPSSYEQY
TRBJ2-1,TRBV9,ASSAGYSSYNEQF
TRBJ2-7,TRBV30,AWSVKAGHEQY
TRBJ1-1,TRBV28,ASSYRGVQGARTEAF
TRBJ2-5,TRBV28,ASRKTSTETQY
TRBJ2-3,TRBV13,ASSFNRPGDLLNTDTQY
TRBJ1-2,TRBV5-6,ASSLGGRGNYGYT
TRBJ2-3,TRBV10-1,ASSELVAGADTQY
TRBJ1-1,TRBV7-2,ASSLGPEQEAF
TRBJ1-1,TRBV6-6,ASSYSLLNTEAF
TRBJ2-7,TRBV10-1,ASSESASGGPSYEQY
TRBJ2-3,TRBV6-5,ASSWSAGGGRDTQY
TRBJ1-5,TRBV7-6,ASSLEINQPQH
TRBJ2-5,TRBV27,ASSLAGGRETQY
TRBJ2-5,TRBV19,ASSRTAPGETQY
TRBJ2-5,TRBV5-1,ASSSNSRQASWAQY
TRBJ1-2,TRBV7-9,ASSPGQFYGYT
TRBJ2-3,TRBV21-1,ARLTGEGTDTQY
TRBJ1-2,TRBV5-4,ASSLVKSGYT
TRBJ1-5,TRBV6-5,ASSYSSDQPQH
TRBJ2-1,TRBV5-1,ASSWRGEWGASRI
TRBJ2-1,TRBV28,ASSLQAAGGRWPNEQF
TRBJ2-5,TRBV15,ATSRGGQGKETQY
TRBJ2-3,TRBV19,ASSIGAGQGGTDTQY
TRBJ2-3,TRBV11-2,ASSLDQRTQY
TRBJ2-7,TRBV2,ASSSLAAYEQY
TRBJ2-7,TRBV21-1,ASSKVAGGGLISYEQY
TRBJ1-2,TRBV7-2,ASSPKTGGELRGYT
TRBJ2-3,TRBV9,ASSVYRRSSTDTQY
TRBJ1-6,TRBV18,ASSPSIGTGYSPLH
TRBJ1-5,TRBV10-3,AISVYSNQPQH
TRBJ2-7,TRBV5-4,ASSHPGQYEQY